This TCR beta chain was documented in a study of cytomegalovirus exposure and HLA in healthy donors. General study results and limits: Sequencing artifact likely explains a cluster of highly shared sequence variants. TCR beta chains numbering some 150 were designated cytomegalovirus-associated. Rarity marked most TCR sequences, yet some public TCRs occurred in many donors.

Primers: 60 Vbeta forward and 13 Jbeta reverse. Libraries were prepared by immunoSEQ multiplex PCR; TCRdb keeps only in-frame clonotypes and omits some of them. Here the sample spans some 140,000 clones, roughly three quarters being singletons. Germline V gives CDR1 SQVTM, CDR2 ANQGSEA. The CDR3 loop spans 16 amino acids. The V segment lost 3 bases and the J segment 0 bases; nucleotides outside the gene matches: 4. This clone was picked up a small number of times. The antigen remains undetermined. Sequenced: PBMCs. This clonotype was obtained from a woman aged 55-69 years in good health and CMV-seronegative. The chain carries TRBV29-1 and TRBJ2-1; 11 bases agree with TRBD2. The CDR3 DNA follows: TGCAGCGTTGATAAAACTAGCGGGAGCTCCTACAATGAGCAGTTCTTC. The encoded protein is CSVDKTSGSSYNEQFF.